Listed below are T cell receptor beta chains from one sample, sequenced in a study of T cells after yellow fever vaccination. TCRdb reprocessed the 5' RACE reads with MiXCR, giving one entry per CDR3 protein. This table has about 550,000 distinct CDR3 sequences, 15% to 20% appearing once. This sample comprised PBMCs, obtained 15 days after the yellow fever booster vaccination. These receptors all come from a man aged 25 to 40 who received the YFV17D yellow fever vaccine. Each CDR3 is given with its conserved first and last residue. The D gene is left open where the match is weak. Only some rows state a clone size, as once, few, many or a class for expanded clones.

d_call: .
clone_size: few
v_call: TRBV24-1
j_call: TRBJ2-1
cdr3_nt: TGTGCCACCAGTGATTTGGGGGGGACTGAGCAGTTCTTC
cdr3_aa: CATSDLGGTEQFF

d_call: .
clone_size: .
v_call: TRBV6-5
j_call: TRBJ2-7
cdr3_nt: TGTGCCAGCAGTTATTTCGACGGCCCCGGGATGGAGCAGTACTTC
cdr3_aa: CASSYFDGPGMEQYF

d_call: .
clone_size: few
v_call: TRBV27
j_call: TRBJ1-1
cdr3_nt: TGTGCCAGCAGTTTATCGTTTGGGTCACAGGTTGCTTTCTTT
cdr3_aa: CASSLSFGSQVAFF

d_call: .
clone_size: .
v_call: TRBV5-1
j_call: TRBJ1-1
cdr3_nt: TGCGCCAGCAGTCAAACCAGGTACAGGGACACTGAAGCTTTCTTT
cdr3_aa: CASSQTRYRDTEAFF

d_call: .
clone_size: .
v_call: TRBV18
j_call: TRBJ2-1
cdr3_nt: TGTGCCAGCTCACCACCTTGGGGCTATGAGCAGTTCTTC
cdr3_aa: CASSPPWGYEQFF

d_call: TRBD1
clone_size: .
v_call: TRBV5-1
j_call: TRBJ2-1
cdr3_nt: TGCGCCAGCAGCTTGACCGGGACAGACTTCTACAATGAGCAGTTCTTC
cdr3_aa: CASSLTGTDFYNEQFF

d_call: .
clone_size: .
v_call: TRBV19
j_call: TRBJ1-1
cdr3_nt: TGTGCCAGTAGTATGACGAGCACTGAAGCTTTCTTT
cdr3_aa: CASSMTSTEAFF

d_call: .
clone_size: .
v_call: TRBV5-5
j_call: TRBJ2-3
cdr3_nt: TGTGCCAGCAGCTTGGAGCCCACTAGTTTTTCAGATACGCAGTATTTT
cdr3_aa: CASSLEPTSFSDTQYF

d_call: .
clone_size: .
v_call: TRBV12-3/TRBV12-4
j_call: TRBJ1-5
cdr3_nt: TGTGCCAGCAGTTGGGGGGCCAGCAATCAGCCCCAGCATTTT
cdr3_aa: CASSWGASNQPQHF

d_call: .
clone_size: .
v_call: TRBV7-8
j_call: TRBJ2-5
cdr3_nt: TGTGCCAGCAGCCTTAGACCCTTGGGGACGGAAGAGACCCAGTACTTC
cdr3_aa: CASSLRPLGTEETQYF

d_call: .
clone_size: .
v_call: TRBV18
j_call: TRBJ1-5
cdr3_nt: TGTGCCAGCTCACCGGGGACGAATCAGCCCCAGCATTTT
cdr3_aa: CASSPGTNQPQHF

d_call: TRBD1
clone_size: few
v_call: TRBV7-8
j_call: TRBJ2-7
cdr3_nt: TGTGCCAGCAGCCCTACCAGGGACAGGGCCTACGAGCAGTACTTC
cdr3_aa: CASSPTRDRAYEQYF

d_call: .
clone_size: .
v_call: TRBV20-1
j_call: TRBJ2-1
cdr3_nt: TGCAGTGCTAGAGATCAAGGGGCAGAGCAGTTCTTC
cdr3_aa: CSARDQGAEQFF

d_call: TRBD2
clone_size: .
v_call: TRBV12-3/TRBV12-4
j_call: TRBJ2-5
cdr3_nt: TGTGCCAGCAGCCACCCGGGACTAGTACACCAAGAGACCCAGTACTTC
cdr3_aa: CASSHPGLVHQETQYF

d_call: TRBD1
clone_size: .
v_call: TRBV11-2
j_call: TRBJ2-2
cdr3_nt: TGTGCCAGCAGCTTAGTAAGGGGGCCGATTTCCGGGGAGCTGTTTTTT
cdr3_aa: CASSLVRGPISGELFF

d_call: TRBD1
clone_size: few
v_call: TRBV20-1
j_call: TRBJ1-2
cdr3_nt: TGCAGTGCTAGGCAACGGGGGGGACAGGGACAGGTGAATGGCTACACCTTC
cdr3_aa: CSARQRGGQGQVNGYTF

d_call: .
clone_size: .
v_call: TRBV10-3
j_call: TRBJ2-5
cdr3_nt: TGTGCCATCAGTATGACCGGGCGAGAGACCCAGTACTTC
cdr3_aa: CAISMTGRETQYF

d_call: .
clone_size: few
v_call: TRBV6-1
j_call: TRBJ2-3
cdr3_nt: TGTGCCAGCACTGCGAAGACGGGACATACGGACGCTACGCAGTATTTT
cdr3_aa: CASTAKTGHTDATQYF

d_call: .
clone_size: few
v_call: TRBV28
j_call: TRBJ1-1
cdr3_nt: TGTGCCAGCAGTTTAATGGGCAGTTACACTGAAGCTTTCTTT
cdr3_aa: CASSLMGSYTEAFF

d_call: .
clone_size: .
v_call: TRBV7-2
j_call: TRBJ2-5
cdr3_nt: TGTGCCAGCAGCTACCGGGACCAGGAAGAGACCCAGTACTTC
cdr3_aa: CASSYRDQEETQYF

d_call: TRBD2
clone_size: few
v_call: TRBV2
j_call: TRBJ2-7
cdr3_nt: TGTGCCAGCACGGGACTAGCGGTAACCTCCTACGAGCAGTACTTC
cdr3_aa: CASTGLAVTSYEQYF

d_call: .
clone_size: .
v_call: TRBV6-2/TRBV6-3
j_call: TRBJ2-3
cdr3_nt: TGTGCCAGCAGTGGCCTAGGGCGCGAGAAGACAGATACGCAGTATTTT
cdr3_aa: CASSGLGREKTDTQYF

d_call: TRBD1
clone_size: .
v_call: TRBV12-3/TRBV12-4
j_call: TRBJ2-6
cdr3_nt: TGTGCCAGCAAGACAGGGGGTGGATCTGGGGCCAACGTCCTGATTTTC
cdr3_aa: CASKTGGGSGANVLIF

d_call: .
clone_size: few
v_call: TRBV7-8
j_call: TRBJ2-6
cdr3_nt: TGTGCCAGCAGCTTAGCGGGTGGCAACGTCCTGACTTTC
cdr3_aa: CASSLAGGNVLTF

d_call: .
clone_size: few
v_call: TRBV28
j_call: TRBJ2-1
cdr3_nt: TGTGCCAGCAGCACCCCGCCCCGGTCCAATGAGCAGTTCTTC
cdr3_aa: CASSTPPRSNEQFF

d_call: .
clone_size: many
v_call: TRBV7-8
j_call: TRBJ2-1
cdr3_nt: TGTGCCAGCAGCTTAGTAACGAGCGGGTACAATGAGCAGTTCTTC
cdr3_aa: CASSLVTSGYNEQFF

d_call: .
clone_size: .
v_call: TRBV3-1
j_call: TRBJ2-1
cdr3_nt: TGTGCCAGCAGCCAAGACCTCCTCAATGAGCAGTTCTTC
cdr3_aa: CASSQDLLNEQFF

d_call: .
clone_size: few
v_call: TRBV5-1
j_call: TRBJ2-4
cdr3_nt: TGCGCCAGCAGCTCAATTTCTCAAGGGGGAAGCAAAAACATTCAGTACTTC
cdr3_aa: CASSSISQGGSKNIQYF

d_call: .
clone_size: .
v_call: TRBV29-1
j_call: TRBJ1-1
cdr3_nt: TGCAGCGTCTGGATAGGGACGGAACCAAAAGCTTTCTTT
cdr3_aa: CSVWIGTEPKAFF

d_call: .
clone_size: few
v_call: TRBV6-5
j_call: TRBJ2-4
cdr3_nt: TGTGCCAGCACCGGGGGCTTAGCCAAAAACATTCAGTACTTC
cdr3_aa: CASTGGLAKNIQYF

d_call: .
clone_size: .
v_call: TRBV20-1
j_call: TRBJ2-1
cdr3_nt: TGCAGTGCGGGACTGGCGGGGTACAATGAGCAGTTCTTC
cdr3_aa: CSAGLAGYNEQFF

d_call: TRBD2
clone_size: .
v_call: TRBV29-1
j_call: TRBJ2-7
cdr3_nt: TGCAGCGTTGAAGGTAGCGGGAGCCCCTACGAGCAGTACTTC
cdr3_aa: CSVEGSGSPYEQYF

d_call: TRBD2
clone_size: few
v_call: TRBV10-2
j_call: TRBJ2-3
cdr3_nt: TGCGCCAGCGTAAGACTAGCGGAACATACAAGCACAGATACGCAGTATTTT
cdr3_aa: CASVRLAEHTSTDTQYF

d_call: TRBD2
clone_size: .
v_call: TRBV20-1
j_call: TRBJ2-5
cdr3_nt: TGCAGTGCTAAATCCGGGACTAGCGGGAGGGCCGGGTATGGGGAGACCCAGTACTTC
cdr3_aa: CSAKSGTSGRAGYGETQYF

d_call: TRBD2
clone_size: few
v_call: TRBV5-1
j_call: TRBJ2-3
cdr3_nt: TGCGCCAGCAGCCCCGGGACTAGCGTGGGCACAGATACGCAGTATTTT
cdr3_aa: CASSPGTSVGTDTQYF

d_call: .
clone_size: .
v_call: TRBV5-1
j_call: TRBJ2-2
cdr3_nt: TGCGCCAGCACCGGAGGAGGAGCGAACACCGGGGAGCTGTTTTTT
cdr3_aa: CASTGGGANTGELFF

d_call: .
clone_size: .
v_call: TRBV28
j_call: TRBJ2-3
cdr3_nt: TGTGCCAGCAGTTTCCCGTCCGCGGATGAAGATACGCAGTATTTT
cdr3_aa: CASSFPSADEDTQYF